A selection of T cell receptor beta chains follows, all from one sample in a study of blood T cell repertoires in COVID-19. TCRdb keeps only in-frame clones here, not all; method: immunoSEQ multiplex PCR. Of some 300,000 clones listed, 70% to 90% were seen once; the top ten hold roughly 6.9%. Sequencing input: peripheral blood. Receptors originate from a woman in her twenties or thirties who had recovered from COVID-19. Each CDR3 is given with its conserved first and last residue. Each record gives: clone size, D gene, J gene, V gene, CDR3 protein, CDR3 DNA. The D gene is left open where the match is weak. Not every row has a clone size; where given, it reads once, few, many or a size class.

>-|-|TRBJ2-1|TRBV4-2
CASSQDVRTTVNNEQFF
TGTGCCAGCAGCCAAGATGTGAGGACTACCGTGAACAATGAGCAGTTCTTC
>few|-|TRBJ2-1|TRBV9
CASRRGNEQFF
TGTGCCAGCAGGCGAGGGAATGAGCAGTTCTTC
>-|TRBD1|TRBJ1-1|TRBV5-6
CASLLQGDTTEAFF
TGTGCCAGCCTCCTACAGGGGGATACCACTGAAGCTTTCTTT
>-|-|TRBJ1-2|TRBV14
CASGAVANYGYTF
TGTGCCAGCGGGGCAGTAGCTAACTATGGCTACACCTTC
>-|TRBD1|TRBJ2-5|TRBV18
CASSPTAGGETQYF
TGTGCCAGCTCACCTACTGCAGGGGGAGAGACCCAGTACTTC
>-|TRBD1|TRBJ1-3|TRBV12-3/TRBV12-4
CASRQGAGNTIYF
TGTGCCAGCAGACAGGGGGCGGGAAACACCATATATTTT
>-|TRBD1|TRBJ1-2|TRBV4-2
CAGSQGAGGSNYGYTF
TGTGCCGGCAGCCAAGGCGCAGGGGGCTCTAACTATGGCTACACCTTC
>-|TRBD1|TRBJ2-7|TRBV19
CASVFTGTGYEQYF
TGTGCCAGCGTATTTACCGGGACAGGGTACGAGCAGTACTTC
>-|TRBD2|TRBJ2-3|TRBV5-1
CASSSTSGGQDTQYF
TGCGCCAGCAGCTCGACTAGCGGGGGGCAAGATACGCAGTATTTT
>-|-|TRBJ2-3|TRBV7-3
CASSYRNTDTQYF
TGTGCCAGCAGCTACAGAAACACAGATACGCAGTATTTT
>-|-|TRBJ1-4|TRBV27
CASSPRQTNEKLFF
TGTGCCAGCAGCCCTCGACAGACTAATGAAAAACTGTTTTTT
>-|-|TRBJ2-2|TRBV24-1
CATSDRAALGGNTGELFF
TGTGCCACCAGTGACCGAGCTGCCCTAGGAGGGAACACCGGGGAGCTGTTTTTT
>-|-|TRBJ2-5|TRBV29-1
CSVETGVETQYF
TGCAGCGTTGAAACCGGGGTCGAGACCCAGTACTTC
>-|TRBD2|TRBJ2-1|TRBV9
CASSVRAGGDYNEQFF
TGTGCCAGCAGCGTACGGGCGGGGGGGGATTACAATGAGCAGTTCTTC
>-|-|TRBJ1-2|TRBV4-2
CASSQGAREDGYTF
TGTGCCAGCAGCCAAGGGGCCCGGGAGGATGGCTACACCTTC
>-|-|TRBJ2-1|TRBV25-1
CASSESVQAGPYNEQFF
TGTGCCAGCAGTGAATCGGTTCAGGCGGGGCCCTACAATGAGCAGTTCTTC
>-|-|TRBJ1-2|TRBV2
CASSGRQEGDYGYTF
TGTGCCAGCAGTGGCAGACAGGAAGGCGACTATGGCTACACCTTC
>-|-|TRBJ2-3|TRBV6-2/TRBV6-3
CASSYSLAGFLTDTQYF
TGTGCCAGCAGTTATTCCTTGGCAGGTTTCCTCACAGATACGCAGTATTTT
>-|-|TRBJ1-1|TRBV11-1
CASSTYEGQPDPEAFF
TGTGCCAGCAGCACCTATGAGGGACAACCTGACCCTGAAGCTTTCTTT
>-|-|TRBJ2-7|TRBV21-1
CASSVPGGRTYEQYF
TGTGCCAGCAGCGTACCAGGTGGGCGAACCTACGAGCAGTACTTC
>once|TRBD1|TRBJ2-7|TRBV7-9
CASSPWVGQVYEQYF
TGTGCCAGCAGCCCCTGGGTGGGACAGGTTTACGAGCAGTACTTC
>-|-|TRBJ2-7|TRBV7-9
CASTLPQGREQYF
TGTGCCAGCACCCTCCCCCAGGGGCGCGAGCAGTACTTC
>-|-|TRBJ1-1|TRBV12-3/TRBV12-4
CASSPGYTEAFF
TGTGCCAGCAGTCCAGGGTACACTGAAGCTTTCTTT
>-|TRBD2|TRBJ2-7|TRBV5-4
CASSLAASGRGSYEQYF
TGTGCCAGCAGCTTGGCGGCTAGCGGGCGGGGCTCCTACGAGCAGTACTTC
>many|-|TRBJ1-6|TRBV19
CASTNRDNSPLHF
TGTGCCAGTACCAACAGAGATAATTCACCCCTCCACTTT
>-|TRBD1|TRBJ2-7|TRBV5-8
CASSLGGQGFYEQYF
TGTGCCAGCAGCTTGGGGGGACAGGGTTTCTACGAGCAGTACTTC
>-|-|TRBJ1-2|TRBV2
CASSEASF
TGTGCCAGCAGCGAGGCCAGCTTC
>-|TRBD1|TRBJ2-5|TRBV5-6
CASSLPGGGETQYF
TGTGCCAGCAGCTTGCCAGGGGGCGGGGAGACCCAGTACTTC
>-|-|TRBJ1-1|TRBV5-6
CASSLGHPNTEAFF
TGTGCCAGCAGCTTGGGACACCCGAACACTGAAGCTTTCTTT
>-|-|TRBJ2-7|TRBV7-9
CASSLALGDEQYF
TGTGCCAGCAGCTTAGCGCTAGGGGACGAGCAGTACTTC
>once|-|TRBJ2-7|TRBV5-4
CASSRQDSPSYEQYF
TGTGCCAGCAGCCGCCAGGACTCACCCTCCTACGAGCAGTACTTC
>few|-|TRBJ1-6|TRBV27
CASSFLLSSYNSPLHF
TGTGCCAGCAGTTTTTTATTGAGCTCCTATAATTCACCCCTCCACTTT
>-|-|TRBJ1-2|TRBV7-2
CASSFRYEGENYGYTF
TGTGCCAGCAGCTTTAGATATGAGGGGGAGAACTATGGCTACACCTTC
>-|-|TRBJ2-7|TRBV6-2/TRBV6-3
CASSYLITQDSYEQYF
TGTGCCAGCAGTTACCTTATCACACAAGACTCCTACGAGCAGTACTTC
>-|TRBD2|TRBJ2-2|TRBV5-1
CASSPSGLAGGSGELFF
TGCGCCAGCAGCCCCAGCGGACTAGCGGGGGGATCCGGGGAGCTGTTTTTT
>-|TRBD2|TRBJ2-3|TRBV11-2
CASSRKGRGSTDTQYF
TGTGCCAGCAGTCGAAAAGGGCGGGGGAGCACAGATACGCAGTATTTT
>-|TRBD1|TRBJ1-2|TRBV19
CASSPGTVYGYTF
TGTGCCAGCAGTCCCGGGACAGTCTATGGCTACACCTTC
>-|-|TRBJ2-2|TRBV5-1
CASSLRGWELFF
TGCGCCAGCAGCTTGAGGGGTTGGGAGCTGTTTTTT
>-|-|TRBJ1-5|TRBV18
CASSPGHNDQPQHF
TGTGCCAGCTCACCGGGACACAATGATCAGCCCCAGCATTTT
>-|-|TRBJ2-2|TRBV19
CASSAHRGRTGELFF
TGTGCCAGTAGTGCCCACCGGGGGAGAACCGGGGAGCTGTTTTTT
>-|-|TRBJ2-1|TRBV5-1
CASSLPEDNEQFF
TGCGCCAGCAGCTTGCCGGAGGACAATGAGCAGTTCTTC
>-|TRBD1|TRBJ1-1|TRBV28
CASSVTGGNTEAFF
TGTGCCAGCAGTGTTACAGGGGGCAACACTGAAGCTTTCTTT
>-|TRBD2|TRBJ2-5|TRBV7-9
CASSFLGGGLGETQYF
TGTGCCAGCAGCTTCCTCGGCGGGGGGTTAGGCGAGACCCAGTACTTC
>-|-|TRBJ2-2|TRBV19
CASSIAGHPNTGELFF
TGTGCCAGTAGTATCGCCGGACACCCGAACACCGGAGAGCTGTTTTTT
>-|TRBD1|TRBJ1-2|TRBV28
CASSPGTGFGGYTF
TGTGCCAGCAGTCCAGGGACAGGGTTTGGTGGCTACACCTTC
>-|-|TRBJ2-3|TRBV2
CATNPGGGPADTQYF
TGTGCCACCAACCCTGGGGGGGGGCCGGCAGATACGCAGTATTTT
>-|-|TRBJ2-7|TRBV5-1
CASSSTADSSEQYF
TGCGCCAGCAGCTCGACGGCCGACTCAAGCGAGCAGTACTTC
>once|-|TRBJ1-3|TRBV2
CAISQGSISGNTIYF
TGTGCCATCTCACAGGGAAGTATTTCTGGAAACACCATATATTTT
>-|TRBD1|TRBJ1-5|TRBV28
CASSSSGTGYQPQHF
TGTGCCAGCAGTTCCTCCGGGACAGGGTATCAGCCCCAGCATTTT
>-|TRBD1|TRBJ1-6|TRBV5-1
CASSRDRGHNSPLHF
TGCGCCAGCAGCAGGGACAGGGGACATAATTCACCCCTCCACTTT
>once|-|TRBJ1-5|TRBV6-1
CASSVNFRAGRDISSQPQHF
TGTGCCAGCAGTGTCAATTTCCGGGCAGGGAGGGATATAAGTTCTCAGCCCCAGCATTTT